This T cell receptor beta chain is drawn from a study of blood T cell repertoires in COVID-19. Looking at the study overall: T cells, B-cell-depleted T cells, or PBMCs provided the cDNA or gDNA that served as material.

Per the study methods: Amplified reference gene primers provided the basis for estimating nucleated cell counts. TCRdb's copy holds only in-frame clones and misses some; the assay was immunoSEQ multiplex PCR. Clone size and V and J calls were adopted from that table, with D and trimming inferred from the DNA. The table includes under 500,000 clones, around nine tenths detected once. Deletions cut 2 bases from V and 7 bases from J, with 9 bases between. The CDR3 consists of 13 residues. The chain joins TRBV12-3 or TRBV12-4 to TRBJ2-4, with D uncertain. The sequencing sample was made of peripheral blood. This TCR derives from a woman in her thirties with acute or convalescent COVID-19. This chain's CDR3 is CASSLIPGNIQYF. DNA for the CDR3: TGTGCCAGCAGTTTAATTCCGGGTAACATTCAGTACTTC.